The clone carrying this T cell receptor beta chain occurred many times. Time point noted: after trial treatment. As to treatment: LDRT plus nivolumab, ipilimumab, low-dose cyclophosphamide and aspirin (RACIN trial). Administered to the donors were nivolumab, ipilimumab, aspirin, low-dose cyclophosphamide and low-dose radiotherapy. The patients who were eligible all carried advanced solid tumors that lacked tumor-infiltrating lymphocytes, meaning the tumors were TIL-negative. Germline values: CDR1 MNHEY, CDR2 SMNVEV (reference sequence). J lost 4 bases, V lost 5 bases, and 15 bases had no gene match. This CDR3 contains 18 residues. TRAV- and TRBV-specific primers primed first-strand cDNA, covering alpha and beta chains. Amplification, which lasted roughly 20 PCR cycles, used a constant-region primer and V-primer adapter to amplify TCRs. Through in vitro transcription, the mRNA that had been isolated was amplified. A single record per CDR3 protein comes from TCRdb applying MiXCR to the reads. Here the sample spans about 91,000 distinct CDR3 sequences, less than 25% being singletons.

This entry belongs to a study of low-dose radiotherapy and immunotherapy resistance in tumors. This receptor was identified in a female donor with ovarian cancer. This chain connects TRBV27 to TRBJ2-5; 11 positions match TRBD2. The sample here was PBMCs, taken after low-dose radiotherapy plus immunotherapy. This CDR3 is CASSPRLAGLVGTETQYF. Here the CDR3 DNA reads TGTGCCAGCAGTCCCCGACTAGCGGGGCTAGTCGGAACAGAGACCCAGTACTTC.